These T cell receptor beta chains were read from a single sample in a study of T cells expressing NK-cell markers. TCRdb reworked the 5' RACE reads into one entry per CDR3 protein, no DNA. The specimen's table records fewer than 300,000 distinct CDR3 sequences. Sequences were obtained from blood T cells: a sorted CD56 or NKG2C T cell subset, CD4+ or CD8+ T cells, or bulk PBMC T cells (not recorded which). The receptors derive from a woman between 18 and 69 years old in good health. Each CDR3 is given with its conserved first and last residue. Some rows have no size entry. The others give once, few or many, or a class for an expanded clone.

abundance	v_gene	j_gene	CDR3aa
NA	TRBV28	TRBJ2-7	CASSTNRDRLNLDAYEQYF
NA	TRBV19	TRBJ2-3	CASRPGQGGWDTQYF
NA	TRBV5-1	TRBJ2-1	CASSLWGNEQFF
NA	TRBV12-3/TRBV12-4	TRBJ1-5	CASSWGRRNQPQHF
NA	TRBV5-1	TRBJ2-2	CASSLLLRPNTGELFF
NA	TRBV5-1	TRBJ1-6	CASSRAGTENSPLHF
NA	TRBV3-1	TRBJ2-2	CASSFQNTGELFF
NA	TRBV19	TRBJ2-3	CASSRNPSTSSTDTQYF
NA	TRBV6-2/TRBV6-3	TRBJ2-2	CASSYQRTNTGELFF
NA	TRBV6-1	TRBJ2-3	CASSIGQGTDTQYF
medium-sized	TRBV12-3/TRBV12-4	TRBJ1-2	CASSRQGGNYGYTF
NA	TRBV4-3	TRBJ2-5	CASSQPGTPQETQYF
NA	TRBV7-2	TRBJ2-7	CASSPAPSSYEQYF
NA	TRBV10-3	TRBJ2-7	CATRDFSYEQYF
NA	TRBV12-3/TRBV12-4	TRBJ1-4	CASRSPETGREKLFF
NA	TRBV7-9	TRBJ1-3	CASSWGQGAAGNTIYF
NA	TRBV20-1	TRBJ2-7	CSARTGTYEQYF
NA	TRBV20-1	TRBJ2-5	CSATQGGETQYF
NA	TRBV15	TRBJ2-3	CATSRGQGGDTQYF
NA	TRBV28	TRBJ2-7	CASNPTPGQRTSYEQYF
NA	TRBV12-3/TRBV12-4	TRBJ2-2	CASSRSGTSNTGELFF
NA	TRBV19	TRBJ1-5	CASSMIGQGRNQPQHF
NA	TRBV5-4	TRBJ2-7	CASSLVTSYEQYF
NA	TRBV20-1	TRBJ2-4	CSARLALIAKNIQYF
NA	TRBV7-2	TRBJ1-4	CASSLEGLTNEKLFF
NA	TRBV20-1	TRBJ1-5	CSARGLSGSNQPQHF
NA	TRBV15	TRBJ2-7	CATSRDRRPAGYEQYF
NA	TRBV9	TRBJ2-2	CASSSQGYTGELFF
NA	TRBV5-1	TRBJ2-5	CASSLRPDQETQYF
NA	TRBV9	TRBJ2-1	CASCPDPSSYNEQFF
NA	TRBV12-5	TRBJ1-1	CASGPPRGLNTEAFF
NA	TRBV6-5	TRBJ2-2	CASSYPGAGAGELFF
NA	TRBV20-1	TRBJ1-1	CSAIGAGPNTEAFF
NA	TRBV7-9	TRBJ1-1	CASSLAENTEAFF
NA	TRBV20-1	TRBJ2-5	CSAVGGGETQYF
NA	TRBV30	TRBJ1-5	CAWMPDINQPQHF
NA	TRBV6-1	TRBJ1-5	CASSENRGNQPQHF
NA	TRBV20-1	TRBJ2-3	CSAIRGPSTDTQYF
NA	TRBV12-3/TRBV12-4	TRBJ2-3	CASLRRRGSTDTQYF
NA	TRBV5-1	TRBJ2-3	CASSPRRSFDTQYF
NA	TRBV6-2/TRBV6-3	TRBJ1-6	CASREQGSDNSPLHF
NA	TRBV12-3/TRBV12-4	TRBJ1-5	CASSLEANQPQHF
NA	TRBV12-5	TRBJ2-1	CASGLVRGWNEQFF